Shown below are 9 T cell receptor beta chains from a single sample sequenced in a study of cytomegalovirus exposure and HLA in healthy donors. The PCR was carried out with 60 Vbeta primers and 13 Jbeta primers. Sequencing was performed with immunoSEQ multiplex PCR; in TCRdb, only in-frame clones are kept and a portion is missing. Among roughly 150,000 clones listed, 70% to 80% were seen once. Sequencing was done on a sample of PBMCs. Receptors were obtained from a man aged 35 to 55 in good health and CMV-seronegative.

With regard to this clone: The junction departs from germline at one end; a sequencing error may be responsible. The chain couples TRBV7-9 to TRBJ1-2, with 7 bases identical to TRBD1. The germline CDR1 and CDR2 sequences are SEHNR and FQNEAQ (reference sequence). The CDR3 has 13 amino acids. CDR3 coding DNA: TGTTCCAGCAGCCCCGGGACAGACTATGGCTACACCTTC. Translated: CSSSPGTDYGYTF.

The chain employs TRBV29-1 and TRBJ1-4; D is ambiguous. Trimming removed 0 bases at V and 8 bases at J, with 7 bases between. The CDR3 length is 12 residues. Per the germline V gene, CDR1 is SQVTM and CDR2 is ANQGSEA. The CDR3 region has the DNA TGCAGCGTTGAAGATATGCGAGAAAAACTGTTTTTT. It translates to CSVEDMREKLFF. Variable domain in full (rest from reference TRBV29-1 and TRBJ1-4): SAVISQKPSRDICQRGTSLTIQCQVDSQVTMMFWYRQQPGQSLTLIATANQGSEATYESGFVIDKFPISRPNLTFSTLTVSNMSPEDSSIYLCSVEDMREKLFFGSGTQLSVL.

The chain combines TRBV25-1 with TRBJ2-2; a weak D match, TRBD1 (6 bases). The CDR3 totals 15 residues. V lost 5 bases and J lost 3, with 13 bases in between. CDR1 and CDR2 from the germline V gene are MGHDK and SYGVNS. In nucleotides, the CDR3 is TGTGCCAGCAGTCCAGGGGTTCGGGACACCGGGGAGCTGTTTTTT. Protein sequence: CASSPGVRDTGELFF.

About this clone itself: Germline is not matched at one junction end, which may reflect a read error. The chain is built from TRBV29-1 and TRBJ2-6; D may be TRBD1 (5 bases). Germline CDR1 reads SQVTM; CDR2 reads ANQGSEA. The CDR3 extends over 16 amino acids. The CDR3 spells CSVSAEARSGANGLTF. As DNA, the CDR3 is TGCAGCGTTTCGGCAGAAGCACGGTCTGGGGCCAACGGCCTGACTTTC.

The J gene is TRBJ2-4, the V gene TRBV7-3; 10 nucleotides line up with TRBD1. The CDR3 spans 16 residues. CDR1 and CDR2 from the germline V gene are SGHTA and FQGTGA. V shed 5 bases, J shed 3 bases, and the junction held 7 bases outside the gene matches. The CDR3 protein is CASSRDRGGGKNIQYF. The CDR3 DNA follows: TGTGCCAGCAGCCGGGACAGGGGAGGAGGCAAAAACATTCAGTACTTC.

Concerning this clone: Distinct nucleotide sequences in the sample also encode this CDR3. The gene calls are TRBV5-1 and TRBJ2-7; tentative D call: TRBD1 (6 bases). The germline gives CDR1 SGHRS, CDR2 YFSETQ. Trimming shortened V by 2 bases and J by 0 bases, and 9 bases separated the two germline ends. The CDR3 extends over 14 amino acids. DNA of the CDR3: TGCGCCAGCAGCTTCAGGGGAACCTCCTACGAGCAGTACTTC. The encoded protein is CASSFRGTSYEQYF.

This CDR3 is CASSLVQEGAFF. The CDR3 nucleotides are TGTGCCAGCAGCTTAGTACAGGAAGGAGCTTTCTTT. The rearrangement links TRBV7-9 to TRBJ1-1; tentatively, D is TRBD1 (5 bases). Between the trimmed V and J ends, which lost 1 base and 10 bases, there was a span of 10 bases. Germline CDR1 reads SEHNR; CDR2 reads FQNEAQ (reference sequence). This CDR3 is built from 12 residues.

The DNA for the CDR3 is TGTGCCAGTAGTCCCAGGACTAGCGGGAGGACAGATACGCAGTATTTT. This sequence encodes CASSPRTSGRTDTQYF. This chain connects TRBV19 to TRBJ2-3, with TRBD2 matching over 14 bases. Germline V gives CDR1 LNHDA, CDR2 SQIVND (reference sequence). The CDR3 spans 16 residues. V dropped 5 bases and J dropped 3; count of bases not matched to a gene: 4.

The chain carries TRBV10-2 and TRBJ1-2; D remains unclear. The CDR3 spans 11 residues. V lost 8 bases, J lost 2 bases, and 6 bases lay in between. CDR1 and CDR2 from the germline V gene are WSHSY and SAAADI. The CDR3 region is CASGQNYGYTF. CDR3 in DNA: TGCGCCAGCGGGCAGAACTATGGCTACACCTTC.